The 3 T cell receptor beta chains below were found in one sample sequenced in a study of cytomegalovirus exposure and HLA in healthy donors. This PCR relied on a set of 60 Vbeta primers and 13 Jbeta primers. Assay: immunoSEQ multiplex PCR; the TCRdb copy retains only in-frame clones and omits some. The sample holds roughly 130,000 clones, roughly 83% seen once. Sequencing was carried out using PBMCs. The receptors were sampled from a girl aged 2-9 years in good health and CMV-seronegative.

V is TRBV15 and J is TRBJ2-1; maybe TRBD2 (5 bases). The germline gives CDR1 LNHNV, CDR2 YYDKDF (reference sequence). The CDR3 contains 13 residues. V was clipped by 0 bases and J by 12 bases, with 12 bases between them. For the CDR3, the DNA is TGTGCCACCAGCAGAGATCCCAACAGCGGGCAGTTCTTC. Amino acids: CATSRDPNSGQFF.

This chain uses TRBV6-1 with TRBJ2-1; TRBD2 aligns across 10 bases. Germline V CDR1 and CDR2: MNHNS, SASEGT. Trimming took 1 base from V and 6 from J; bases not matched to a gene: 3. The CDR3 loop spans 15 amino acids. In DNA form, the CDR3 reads TGTGCCAGCAGTGAAGGAGCTAGCGGGAGCAATGAGCAGTTCTTC. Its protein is CASSEGASGSNEQFF.

CDR3 in DNA: TGTGCCAGCAGTGACCGGCCGTCGGGTGAAGCTTTCTTT. Residues: CASSDRPSGEAFF. V and J are TRBV6-4 and TRBJ1-1; no clear D gene. The CDR3 runs 13 residues. V was pared by 2 bases and J by 7 bases, with 11 bases between. CDR1 and CDR2 from the germline V gene are MRHNA and SNTAGT.